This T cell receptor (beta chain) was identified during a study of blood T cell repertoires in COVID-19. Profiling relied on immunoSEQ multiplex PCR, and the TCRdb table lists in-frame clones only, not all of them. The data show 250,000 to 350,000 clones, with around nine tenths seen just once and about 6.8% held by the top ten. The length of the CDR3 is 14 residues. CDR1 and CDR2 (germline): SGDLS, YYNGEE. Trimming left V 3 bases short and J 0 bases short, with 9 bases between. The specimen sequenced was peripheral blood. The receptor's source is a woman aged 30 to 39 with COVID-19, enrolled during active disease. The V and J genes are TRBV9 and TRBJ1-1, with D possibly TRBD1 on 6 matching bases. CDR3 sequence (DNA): TGTGCCAGCAGCGCGACAGGAATGAACACTGAAGCTTTCTTT. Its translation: CASSATGMNTEAFF.